The 13 T cell receptor beta chains below were found in one sample sequenced in a study of blood T cell repertoires in COVID-19. Assay used: immunoSEQ multiplex PCR; TCRdb lists only in-frame clones, some missing. Of a few hundred thousand clones in the sample, approximately 81% were seen once. The sequencing sample was made of peripheral blood. The receptors were gathered from a man between 60 and 70 years old with acute or convalescent COVID-19.

This clone was observed once. The rearrangement links TRBV2 to TRBJ1-1, with D unclear. V was trimmed by 6 bases and J by 7 bases, leaving 15 bases between them. This CDR3 is built from 13 residues. Looked up from germline, CDR1 is SNHLY and CDR2 is FYNNEI. Written as DNA, the CDR3 is TGTGCCAGCAGAGCTAGGCCAGATGTTGAAGCTTTCTTT. Translating gives CASRARPDVEAFF.

The chain combines TRBV19 with TRBJ2-1; TRBD2 aligns across 8 bases. Germline trimming cut 6 bases from V and 4 bases from J; bases unmatched to any gene: 14. The CDR3 is 17 amino acids. CDR1 and CDR2 (germline): LNHDA, SQIVND (reference sequence). The CDR3 sequence: CASRKWGAGGAYNEQFF. CDR3 nucleotides: TGTGCCAGTAGGAAGTGGGGGGCGGGAGGAGCTTACAATGAGCAGTTCTTC.

The chain has TRBV27 and TRBJ1-3; no definite D call. The CDR3 totals 13 residues. Trimming took 6 bases from V and 2 from J, leaving 8 bases between them. Germline values: CDR1 MNHEY, CDR2 SMNVEV (reference sequence). The CDR3 DNA sequence: TGTGCCAGCAGACCGGGGACTGGAAACACCATATATTTT. Amino acid sequence: CASRPGTGNTIYF.

V is TRBV5-1 and J is TRBJ2-7; 7 nucleotides line up with TRBD1. The V gene end was trimmed by 3 bases and the J gene end by 0 bases; junction bases not matched to a gene: 3. Germline CDR1 reads SGHRS; CDR2 reads YFSETQ. The CDR3 consists of 14 residues. This CDR3 reads CASSSGQNSYEQYF. The CDR3 DNA follows: TGCGCCAGCAGCTCGGGACAGAACTCCTACGAGCAGTACTTC.

The genes are TRBV10-3 and TRBJ2-2; 8 nucleotides agree with TRBD1. The CDR3 loop spans 16 amino acids. The germline V gene encodes CDR1 ENHRY and CDR2 SYGVKD. The V and J ends lost 0 bases and 4 bases, in that order; junction bases with no gene match: 4. The CDR3 reads CAISESGDRTTGELFF. CDR3 in DNA: TGTGCCATCAGTGAGTCGGGGGACAGGACCACCGGGGAGCTGTTTTTT.

This clone showed up just once. The chain recombines TRBV4-3 with TRBJ2-1, with D maybe TRBD2 (6 bases). Trimming cost V 0 bases and J 8 bases, with 8 bases left between them. Germline loops: CDR1 LGHNA, CDR2 YSLEER. This CDR3 contains 13 residues. Here the CDR3 DNA reads TGCGCCAGCAGCCAAGAGGAGGGAGATGAGCAGTTCTTC. Translated: CASSQEEGDEQFF.

This chain links TRBV3-1 (or the pseudogene TRBV3-2) with TRBJ2-7; 8 bases match TRBD2. V lost 1 base, J lost 5 bases, and 4 bases stayed unmatched. Germline lookup yields CDR1 LGHDT and CDR2 YNNKEL (reference sequence). This CDR3 comprises 14 residues. The DNA of the CDR3 is TGTGCCAGCAGCCAAGCGGGAGGGCCCGACGAGCAGTACTTC. Its translation: CASSQAGGPDEQYF.

The chain links TRBV5-4 to TRBJ2-3, with D possibly matching TRBD2 (5 bases). Germline V CDR1 and CDR2: SGHNT, YYREEE (reference sequence). This CDR3 spans 13 amino acids. The germline V and J ends were trimmed by 0 bases and 3 bases, with 5 bases remaining between them. CDR3 loop: CASSLGGTDTQYF. CDR3 sequence (DNA): TGTGCCAGCAGCTTGGGAGGGACAGATACGCAGTATTTT.

The chain links TRBV5-1 to TRBJ2-5, with D possibly being TRBD2 (6 bases). The CDR3 is 16 amino acids. V lost 0 bases to trimming and J lost 4 bases, with 16 bases between them. CDR1 and CDR2 from the germline V gene are SGHRS and YFSETQ. The CDR3 reads CASSLGGGDPRETQYF. The CDR3 coding sequence is TGCGCCAGCAGCTTGGGGGGCGGGGACCCAAGAGAGACCCAGTACTTC. Using reference TRBV5-1 and TRBJ2-5 for the parts outside the CDR3, the full variable domain is KAGVTQTPRYLIKTRGQQVTLSCSPISGHRSVSWYQQTPGQGLQFLFEYFSETQRNKGNFPGRFSGRQFSNSRSEMNVSTLELGDSALYLCASSLGGGDPRETQYFGPGTRLLVL.

CDR3 sequence reads: CASSQDLAGGNTGELFF. Written as DNA, the CDR3 is TGTGCCAGCAGCCAAGATTTGGCGGGAGGGAACACCGGGGAGCTGTTTTTT. The genes are TRBV3-1 (or the pseudogene TRBV3-2) and TRBJ2-2; 8 nucleotides align to TRBD2. Trimming at V came to 0 bases and at J to 1 base, leaving 4 bases not matched to a gene. Germline values: CDR1 LGHDT, CDR2 YNNKEL (reference sequence). The CDR3 loop spans 17 amino acids.

The table lists this clone with a count of one. J is TRBJ1-1 and V is TRBV29-1; 8 bases fit TRBD1. The V gene's germline CDR1 is SQVTM and CDR2 ANQGSEA. The CDR3 sequence is 15 residues long. V dropped 4 bases and J dropped 1; count of bases not matched to a gene: 8. The CDR3: CSVGGTGLRNTEAFF. As DNA, the CDR3 is TGCAGCGTTGGGGGGACAGGCTTAAGGAACACTGAAGCTTTCTTT.

This chain connects TRBV10-3 to TRBJ2-3, with 8 bases lining up with TRBD2. Germline-derived CDR1 and CDR2 are ENHRY and SYGVKD. Losses at the gene ends were 3 bases for V and 0 bases for J; bases not matched to a gene: 2. CDR3 length: 15 residues. As DNA, the CDR3 is TGTGCCATCAGTGAAGGCGGGAGGAGCACAGATACGCAGTATTTT. Amino acids: CAISEGGRSTDTQYF.

The chain combines TRBV5-4 with TRBJ2-5; TRBD2 is a possible D gene (5 bases). V was trimmed by 1 base and J by 4 bases, leaving 11 bases between them. The CDR3 covers 14 residues. Germline-derived CDR1 and CDR2 are SGHNT and YYREEE (reference sequence). The CDR3: CASSLSEEGETQYF. The CDR3 DNA is TGTGCCAGCAGCTTGTCGGAGGAAGGAGAGACCCAGTACTTC.